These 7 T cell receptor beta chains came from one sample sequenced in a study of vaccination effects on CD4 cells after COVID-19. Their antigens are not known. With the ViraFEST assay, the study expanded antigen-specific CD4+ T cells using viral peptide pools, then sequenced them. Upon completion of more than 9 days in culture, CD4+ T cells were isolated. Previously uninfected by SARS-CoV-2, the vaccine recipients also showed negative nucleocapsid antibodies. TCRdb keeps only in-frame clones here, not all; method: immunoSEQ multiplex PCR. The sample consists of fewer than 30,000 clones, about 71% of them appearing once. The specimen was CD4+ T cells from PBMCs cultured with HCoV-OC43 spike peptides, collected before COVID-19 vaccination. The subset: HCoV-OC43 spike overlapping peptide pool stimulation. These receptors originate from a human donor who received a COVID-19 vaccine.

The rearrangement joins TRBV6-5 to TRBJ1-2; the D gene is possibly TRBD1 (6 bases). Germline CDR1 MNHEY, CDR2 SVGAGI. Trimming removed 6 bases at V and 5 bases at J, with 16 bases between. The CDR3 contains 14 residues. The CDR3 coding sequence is TGTGCCAGCAGGCGCGTGGGGGGCAGGTATGGCTACACCTTC. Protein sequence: CASRRVGGRYGYTF.

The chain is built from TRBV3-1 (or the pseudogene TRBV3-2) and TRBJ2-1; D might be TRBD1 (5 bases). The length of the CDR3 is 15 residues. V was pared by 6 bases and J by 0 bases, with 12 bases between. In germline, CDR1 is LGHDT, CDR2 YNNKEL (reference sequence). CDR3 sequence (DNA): TGTGCCAGCAGTTTGACAGATAGCTCCTACAATGAGCAGTTCTTC. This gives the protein CASSLTDSSYNEQFF.

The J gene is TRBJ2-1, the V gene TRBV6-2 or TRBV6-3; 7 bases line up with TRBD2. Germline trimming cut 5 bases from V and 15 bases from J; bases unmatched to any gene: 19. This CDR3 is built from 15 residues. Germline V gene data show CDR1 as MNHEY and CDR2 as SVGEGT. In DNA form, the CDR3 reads TGTGCCAGCAGTCCCTCGGGAGGTCTCATCGGAGGAGGGTTCTTC. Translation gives CASSPSGGLIGGGFF.

The CDR3 region is CASSLAHQETQYF. The CDR3 nucleotides are TGTGCCAGCAGCTTGGCTCACCAAGAGACCCAGTACTTC. The V and J genes are TRBV9 and TRBJ2-5; no clear D gene. The germline gives CDR1 SGDLS, CDR2 YYNGEE. There are 13 residues in the CDR3. The V end was cut by 4 bases, the J end by 0 bases, with 7 bases between.

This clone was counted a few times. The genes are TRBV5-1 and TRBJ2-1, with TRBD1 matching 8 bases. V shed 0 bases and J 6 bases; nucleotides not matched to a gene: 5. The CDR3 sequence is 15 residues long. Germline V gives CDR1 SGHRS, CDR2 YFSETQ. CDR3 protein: CASSLVGQEGNEQFF. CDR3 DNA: TGCGCCAGCAGCTTGGTGGGACAGGAGGGCAATGAGCAGTTCTTC.

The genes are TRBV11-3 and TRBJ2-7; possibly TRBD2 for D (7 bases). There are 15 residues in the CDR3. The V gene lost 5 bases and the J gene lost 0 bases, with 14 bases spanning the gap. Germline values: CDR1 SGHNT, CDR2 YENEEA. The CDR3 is CASSPEGGLSYEQYF. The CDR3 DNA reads TGTGCCAGCAGCCCTGAGGGGGGGCTCTCCTACGAGCAGTACTTC. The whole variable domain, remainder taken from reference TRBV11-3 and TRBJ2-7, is EAGVVQSPRYKIIEKKQPVAFWCNPISGHNTLYWYLQNLGQGPELLIRYENEEAVDDSQLPKDRFSAERLKGVDSTLKIQPAELGDSAVYLCASSPEGGLSYEQYFGPGTRLTVT.

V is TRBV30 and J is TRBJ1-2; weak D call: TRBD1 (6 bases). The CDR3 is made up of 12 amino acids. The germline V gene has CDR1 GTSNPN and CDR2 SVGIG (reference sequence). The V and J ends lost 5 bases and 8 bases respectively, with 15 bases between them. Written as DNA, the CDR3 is TGTGCCTGGGGGGGGCAGCTTGAGGGCTACACCTTC. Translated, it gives CAWGGQLEGYTF. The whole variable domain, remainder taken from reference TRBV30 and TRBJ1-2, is SQTIHQWPATLVQPVGSPLSLECTVEGTSNPNLYWYRQAAGRGLQLLFYSVGIGQISSEVPQNLSASRPQDRQFILSSKKLLLSDSGFYLCAWGGQLEGYTFGSGTRLTVV.